The rows below give T cell receptor beta chains drawn from one sample of a study of blood T cell repertoires in COVID-19. The method was immunoSEQ multiplex PCR; TCRdb's version includes in-frame clones alone and lacks a portion of them. The table has some 220,000 clones, more than 70% seen once. Sequencing was done on a sample of peripheral blood. The source is a human donor in a cohort sampled during active COVID-19. Both conserved end residues are part of each CDR3. A D gene is named only where the DNA matches it firmly. The size of a clone is reported for some rows only, either as once, few or many, or as a class for expanded clones.

v_call: TRBV6-4; clone_size: NA; d_call: TRBD1; j_call: TRBJ1-4; cdr3_nt: TGTGCCAGCAGTGATTCGGGACAGCCCAATGAAAAACTGTTTTTT; cdr3_aa: CASSDSGQPNEKLFF
v_call: TRBV12-3/TRBV12-4; clone_size: NA; d_call: NA; j_call: TRBJ1-1; cdr3_nt: TGTGCCAGCAGGTTCTGGGGAGGGAAGGATTTCTTT; cdr3_aa: CASRFWGGKDFF
v_call: TRBV28; clone_size: once; d_call: TRBD1; j_call: TRBJ2-3; cdr3_nt: TGTGCCAGTGGACAGGGGATGGCAGATACGCAGTATTTT; cdr3_aa: CASGQGMADTQYF
v_call: TRBV24-1; clone_size: NA; d_call: NA; j_call: TRBJ1-5; cdr3_nt: TGTGCCACCTCTCGGGCGGGGGGCAATCAGCCCCAGCATTTT; cdr3_aa: CATSRAGGNQPQHF
v_call: TRBV19; clone_size: once; d_call: TRBD1; j_call: TRBJ1-1; cdr3_nt: TGTGCCAGCCAAAGGGACGCAGGGGGCTTGGTAACCTTCTGGCCCGGGAACACTGAAGCTTTCTTT; cdr3_aa: CASQRDAGGLVTFWPGNTEAFF
v_call: TRBV5-4; clone_size: NA; d_call: NA; j_call: TRBJ1-2; cdr3_nt: TGTGCCAGCAGCTTGGTTGGCGGCTATGGCTACACCTTC; cdr3_aa: CASSLVGGYGYTF
v_call: TRBV5-1; clone_size: few; d_call: NA; j_call: TRBJ1-6; cdr3_nt: TGCGCCAGCAGCTTGGCGGCGGTCGGGGGACCCCTCCACTTT; cdr3_aa: CASSLAAVGGPLHF
v_call: TRBV2; clone_size: once; d_call: TRBD1; j_call: TRBJ2-7; cdr3_nt: TGTGCCAGCAGGGACCGGGACAGTTCCTCCTACGAGCAGTACTTC; cdr3_aa: CASRDRDSSSYEQYF
v_call: TRBV11-3; clone_size: once; d_call: TRBD1; j_call: TRBJ1-1; cdr3_nt: TGTGCCAGCAGCTTAGAAGGAACAGGACAGGGGCGTAGATCTGAAGCTTTCTTT; cdr3_aa: CASSLEGTGQGRRSEAFF
v_call: TRBV5-5; clone_size: NA; d_call: TRBD1; j_call: TRBJ2-5; cdr3_nt: TGTGCCAGCAGCGCGACAGGGGATGGGACCCAGTACTTC; cdr3_aa: CASSATGDGTQYF
v_call: TRBV10-3; clone_size: NA; d_call: TRBD1; j_call: TRBJ1-1; cdr3_nt: TGTGCCATCACCGACAGGGGTATGAACACTGAAGCTTTCTTT; cdr3_aa: CAITDRGMNTEAFF
v_call: TRBV30; clone_size: NA; d_call: NA; j_call: TRBJ1-3; cdr3_nt: TGTGCCTGGAGTGTACGGAGGGAAGCTGGAAACACCATATATTTT; cdr3_aa: CAWSVRREAGNTIYF
v_call: TRBV29-1; clone_size: once; d_call: TRBD2; j_call: TRBJ2-1; cdr3_nt: TGCAGCTCGGGACTAAACTCCTACAATGAGCAGTTCTTC; cdr3_aa: CSSGLNSYNEQFF
v_call: TRBV27; clone_size: NA; d_call: NA; j_call: TRBJ2-5; cdr3_nt: TGTGCCAGCAGTTTATCGGGGAATAGGGGGACCCAGTACTTC; cdr3_aa: CASSLSGNRGTQYF
v_call: TRBV28; clone_size: few; d_call: TRBD1; j_call: TRBJ2-6; cdr3_nt: TGTGCCAGCAAACCGGGACAGGGGGCTCGGGGGGCCAACGTCCTGACTTTC; cdr3_aa: CASKPGQGARGANVLTF
v_call: TRBV7-2; clone_size: NA; d_call: TRBD1; j_call: TRBJ1-6; cdr3_nt: TGTGCCAGCAGCTTAGTTGGGACAGGAAATTCACCCCTCCACTTT; cdr3_aa: CASSLVGTGNSPLHF
v_call: TRBV4-1; clone_size: few; d_call: NA; j_call: TRBJ2-2; cdr3_nt: TGCGCCAGCAGCAAGGACACAACGATTTACACCGGGGAGCTGTTTTTT; cdr3_aa: CASSKDTTIYTGELFF
v_call: TRBV5-5; clone_size: NA; d_call: NA; j_call: TRBJ2-1; cdr3_nt: TGTGCCAGCAGCTTGGGACAGGGACTTTACAATGAGCAGTTCTTC; cdr3_aa: CASSLGQGLYNEQFF
v_call: TRBV7-2; clone_size: once; d_call: TRBD1; j_call: TRBJ1-6; cdr3_nt: TGTGCCAGCAGCCCGACAGGGGGGATTAATTCACCCCTCCACTTT; cdr3_aa: CASSPTGGINSPLHF
v_call: TRBV7-3; clone_size: NA; d_call: TRBD1; j_call: TRBJ2-5; cdr3_nt: TGTGCCAGCAGCTTAAGGGGACCGGGACAGGGTATGGAGACCCAGTACTTC; cdr3_aa: CASSLRGPGQGMETQYF
v_call: TRBV7-2; clone_size: NA; d_call: NA; j_call: TRBJ1-5; cdr3_nt: TGTGCCAGCAGCTTAGGTGGGGGGTCGCCTTATCAGCCCCAGCATTTT; cdr3_aa: CASSLGGGSPYQPQHF
v_call: TRBV2; clone_size: NA; d_call: TRBD1; j_call: TRBJ1-6; cdr3_nt: TGTGCCAGCAGCGTACAGGGGCAAGCCAATTCACCCCTCCACTTT; cdr3_aa: CASSVQGQANSPLHF
v_call: TRBV5-1; clone_size: NA; d_call: NA; j_call: TRBJ2-3; cdr3_nt: TGCGCCAGCAGCTTGGCCGCGGCTAGCACAGATACGCAGTATTTT; cdr3_aa: CASSLAAASTDTQYF
v_call: TRBV5-1; clone_size: NA; d_call: TRBD2; j_call: TRBJ2-1; cdr3_nt: TGCGCCAGCAGCTTAGCGGGAGTAGGTTACAATGAGCAGTTCTTC; cdr3_aa: CASSLAGVGYNEQFF
v_call: TRBV29-1; clone_size: few; d_call: NA; j_call: TRBJ1-1; cdr3_nt: TGCAGCGTTGGGGAGGCGGGAGAAGCTTTCTTT; cdr3_aa: CSVGEAGEAFF
v_call: TRBV7-2; clone_size: NA; d_call: NA; j_call: TRBJ1-2; cdr3_nt: TGTGCCAGCAGCTTAGAGCCAGGGAGGGAGGGGAACTATGGCTACACCTTC; cdr3_aa: CASSLEPGREGNYGYTF
v_call: TRBV4-1; clone_size: NA; d_call: NA; j_call: TRBJ1-5; cdr3_nt: TGCGCCAGCAGCCAAGTATCCGGGTCACTGGCAGCTCAGCCCCAGCATTTT; cdr3_aa: CASSQVSGSLAAQPQHF
v_call: TRBV5-4; clone_size: NA; d_call: NA; j_call: TRBJ1-2; cdr3_nt: TGTGCCAGCAGCCCGGCGGACTACTCTTATGGCTACACCTTC; cdr3_aa: CASSPADYSYGYTF
v_call: TRBV24-1; clone_size: once; d_call: NA; j_call: TRBJ2-3; cdr3_nt: TGTGCCACCAGTGTGGGACATCTCACAGATACGCAGTATTTT; cdr3_aa: CATSVGHLTDTQYF
v_call: TRBV5-6; clone_size: NA; d_call: TRBD1; j_call: TRBJ1-5; cdr3_nt: TGTGCCAGCAGCCAAGGGACAGCCAGCCAGCCCCAGCATTTT; cdr3_aa: CASSQGTASQPQHF
v_call: TRBV4-1; clone_size: NA; d_call: TRBD1; j_call: TRBJ1-6; cdr3_nt: TGCGCCAGCAGCCAAGATAAGACAGGGGGCTATAATTCACCCCTCCACTTT; cdr3_aa: CASSQDKTGGYNSPLHF
v_call: TRBV11-2; clone_size: few; d_call: TRBD2; j_call: TRBJ2-7; cdr3_nt: TGTGCCAGCAGCTTAGGGCCGGGGGACTACTACGAGCAGTACTTC; cdr3_aa: CASSLGPGDYYEQYF
v_call: TRBV7-9; clone_size: NA; d_call: TRBD2; j_call: TRBJ2-7; cdr3_nt: TGTGCCAGCAGCTTCGGACTAGCTAACTACGAGCAGTACTTC; cdr3_aa: CASSFGLANYEQYF
v_call: TRBV5-1; clone_size: once; d_call: TRBD2; j_call: TRBJ2-1; cdr3_nt: TGCGCCAGCAGCCAGGGACTAGCGGGAGGTATATATGAGCAGTTCTTC; cdr3_aa: CASSQGLAGGIYEQFF